These 12 T cell receptor beta chains were all obtained from the same sample, sequenced in a study of shared clonotypes between healthy human individuals. Sequencing was performed with immunoSEQ multiplex PCR; in TCRdb, only in-frame clones are kept and a portion is missing. The top ten clones hold roughly 0.1% of a sample with around 640,000 clones, roughly 96% of them seen once. Terminally differentiated effector memory CD45RA+ cells were left out of the naive CD8 fraction, which was CD45RO-negative and positively selected for CCR7. Specimen: naive CD8+ T cells sorted from blood. The receptor set was obtained from a woman in her twenties or thirties in good health.

The chain has TRBV14 and TRBJ2-3; unclear D gene. The CDR3 is 13 residues long. In germline, CDR1 is SGHDN, CDR2 FVKESK. The germline V and J ends were trimmed by 0 bases and 5 bases, with 6 bases remaining between them. This CDR3 reads CASSQEMGDTQYF. The CDR3 nucleotides are TGTGCCAGCAGCCAAGAAATGGGAGATACGCAGTATTTT.

The rearrangement joins TRBV28 to TRBJ1-1, with unresolved D. Trimming removed 6 bases from V and 5 bases from J, with 10 bases in between. There are 12 residues in the CDR3. CDR1 and CDR2 from the germline V gene are MDHEN and SYDVKM. CDR3 region: CASRDLGTEAFF. CDR3 nucleotides: TGTGCCAGCAGAGACCTGGGGACTGAAGCTTTCTTT.

This clone was seen only a few times. The V call is TRBV19, the J call TRBJ1-5, with 9 bases matching TRBD1. This CDR3 is built from 15 residues. The germline gives CDR1 LNHDA, CDR2 SQIVND (reference sequence). Germline trimming cut 9 bases from V and 7 bases from J; bases unmatched to any gene: 13. The CDR3 region is CASLTGQGGGQPQHF. CDR3 nucleotide sequence: TGTGCCAGCCTGACGGGACAGGGAGGAGGACAGCCCCAGCATTTT.

V and J are TRBV7-9 and TRBJ1-1; D may be TRBD1 (6 bases). Germline values: CDR1 SEHNR, CDR2 FQNEAQ (reference sequence). The CDR3 loop spans 17 amino acids. The germline V and J ends were trimmed by 7 bases and 5 bases, with 26 bases remaining between them. This CDR3 is CASTPWPRTDVGTEAFF. The CDR3, as DNA: TGTGCCAGCACCCCATGGCCCCGGACAGATGTTGGGACTGAAGCTTTCTTT.

The chain links TRBV5-6 to TRBJ2-1; TRBD2 agrees at 10 bases. Unmatched junction bases numbered 6, after V lost 0 bases and J lost 3 bases. CDR3 length: 17 amino acids. Germline V CDR1 and CDR2: SGHDT, YYEEEE. CDR3 residues: CASSLALAGVNYNEQFF. The CDR3 region has the DNA TGTGCCAGCAGCTTGGCCCTAGCGGGAGTTAACTACAATGAGCAGTTCTTC.

A note on this clone: The sample carries other DNA sequences with the same CDR3. The chain recombines TRBV28 with TRBJ1-5; D not certain. This CDR3 contains 13 residues. The germline V gene encodes CDR1 MDHEN and CDR2 SYDVKM. V lost 0 bases and J lost 2, with 2 bases in between. The CDR3 coding sequence is TGTGCCAGCAGTTTATGGGGCAATCAGCCCCAGCATTTT. Translated: CASSLWGNQPQHF.

In the case of this clone: The identical CDR3 is also encoded by other nucleotide sequences in the sample. The chain is built from TRBV27 and TRBJ2-1; the D is unclear. V dropped 4 bases and J dropped 7 bases, with 5 bases sitting between them. CDR1 is MNHEY and CDR2 is SMNVEV in the germline V gene (reference sequence). CDR3 length: 11 residues. CDR3 DNA: TGTGCCAGCAGTTCCCTTAATGAGCAGTTCTTC. Residues: CASSSLNEQFF.

In this sample, this clone turned up once. Other DNA sequences in this specimen translate into the identical CDR3. The chain combines TRBV19 with TRBJ1-5; 9 nucleotides agree with TRBD1. The CDR3 has 14 residues. The germline V gene has CDR1 LNHDA and CDR2 SQIVND (reference sequence). Losses at the gene ends were 6 bases for V and 5 bases for J; bases not matched to a gene: 5. CDR3 DNA sequence: TGTGCCAGTAGCCCGGGACAGGGTTATCAGCCCCAGCATTTT. Translated: CASSPGQGYQPQHF.

This clone was picked up a small number of times. V gene TRBV5-4 combines with J gene TRBJ2-7; D may be TRBD2 (6 bases). V shed 6 bases and J shed 3 bases, with 16 bases lying between them. The CDR3 totals 14 residues. From germline, CDR1 is SGHNT and CDR2 YYREEE (reference sequence). The CDR3, as DNA: TGTGCCAGCACCCGCCGGGGGAGCCACTACGAGCAGTACTTC. Translated, it gives CASTRRGSHYEQYF.

The rearrangement uses TRBV7-9 and TRBJ2-7; no definite D call. This CDR3 is 16 amino acids long. V was pared by 5 bases and J by 3 bases, with 20 bases between. The germline V gene has CDR1 SEHNR and CDR2 FQNEAQ (reference sequence). CDR3 sequence: CASSPDIRSDHYEQYF. Here the CDR3 DNA reads TGTGCCAGCAGCCCAGACATCCGATCCGACCACTACGAGCAGTACTTC.

V is TRBV13 and J is TRBJ2-5; 7 bases align to TRBD2. Germline V gene lookup returns CDR1 PRHDT and CDR2 FYEKMQ (reference sequence). This CDR3 spans 16 amino acids. Germline trimming cut 5 bases from V and 1 base from J; bases unmatched to any gene: 10. DNA for the CDR3: TGTGCCAGCAGCCGTCGACTAGCAGAGTTCCAAGAGACCCAGTACTTC. Translating it yields CASSRRLAEFQETQYF.

This clone was observed a single time. This rearrangement joins TRBV27 to TRBJ2-2; D is tentatively TRBD1 or TRBD2 (5 bases each). Germline CDR1 reads MNHEY; CDR2 reads SMNVEV (reference sequence). V lost 8 bases and J lost 3, with 10 bases in between. CDR3 size: 13 residues. CDR3: CASGADYTGELFF. The CDR3 DNA reads TGTGCCAGCGGGGCGGACTACACCGGGGAGCTGTTTTTT.